This T cell receptor beta chain is from a study of CD8+CD57+ T cells in acquired aplastic anemia. General observations from the study: Patients were compared with controls for CD8+ Simpson's diversity, and no significant difference emerged.

Profiling that covered TCR beta VDJ and CDR3 relied on genomic DNA as its template. One entry per CDR3 protein, called by TCRdb with MiXCR from the reads. The data contain about 200,000 distinct CDR3 sequences, around three fifths of them singletons. Unmatched junction bases numbered 3, after V lost 8 bases and J lost 0 bases. CDR3 length: 15 amino acids. Per the germline V gene, CDR1 is SNHLY and CDR2 is FYNNEI. CD8+CD57+ cell expansion had been shown by flow cytometry in patients chosen for sequencing. Comment on this clonotype: Its antigen is still unknown.

The origin of this receptor is a human donor with aplastic anemia. The chain links TRBV2 to TRBJ2-3; 12 bases fit TRBD1. The sequencing sample was made of sorted CD4+, CD8+, or CD8+CD57+ T cells (not recorded which) from PBMCs. The CDR3 region has the DNA TGTGCCAGCGGGGGACAGGGGGCGAGCACAGATACGCAGTATTTT. This gives the protein CASGGQGASTDTQYF.